This passage covers 14 T cell receptor beta chains from one sample sequenced in a study of metastatic and nonmetastatic thyroid tumors. Thyroid surgery had not been preceded by any treatment in any patient. TCRdb called clones again from the PCR reads with MiXCR. The profile covers tens of thousands of clones, with 15% to 20% appearing a single time and roughly 12% taken by the ten largest. Sequencing was carried out using blood. The receptors were sampled from a male donor with papillary thyroid cancer or a benign thyroid nodule (not recorded which). Some clones in this sample may be carry-over from other donors' samples.

J is TRBJ1-2 and V is TRBV3-1; D is unresolved. Per germline, CDR1 LGHDT and CDR2 YNNKEL (reference sequence). Trimming pared 3 bases from V and 4 bases from J, leaving 6 bases between. The CDR3 extends over 12 amino acids. The DNA of the CDR3 is TGTGCCAGCAGCCAGGAGCCCTATGGCTACACCTTC. Translation: CASSQEPYGYTF.

In this sample, this clone turned up a few times. The genes are TRBV27 and TRBJ2-1; weak D call: TRBD2 (6 bases). CDR1 is MNHEY, CDR2 SMNVEV, per germline (reference sequence). V lost 5 bases and J 0 bases, leaving 20 bases between the germline ends. CDR3 size: 18 residues. The CDR3 DNA sequence: TGTGCCAGCAGTCAGGGCCTAGCGTGGTCCCTCTCCTACAATGAGCAGTTCTTC. Its translation: CASSQGLAWSLSYNEQFF.

Of note for this clone: Sequence at one end of the junction differs from germline and may be a read error. This chain uses TRBV4-2 with TRBJ2-7, with a tentative D call TRBD2 (6 bases). CDR3 length: 14 residues. Germline CDR1 and CDR2: LGHNA and YNFKEQ. The DNA of the CDR3 is TGTGCCAGCAGCCAAGATTCGGCGGGCGGGGAGCAGCACTTC. As protein: CASSQDSAGGEQHF.

This clone was seen many times. J is TRBJ1-2 and V is TRBV28; D unresolved. The CDR3 totals 14 residues. V gave up 2 bases and J gave up 0 bases, with 7 bases separating them. Germline V gives CDR1 MDHEN, CDR2 SYDVKM. For the CDR3, the DNA is TGTGCCAGCAGTTTACACCGAACTAACTATGGCTACACCTTC. The encoded protein is CASSLHRTNYGYTF.

This clone showed up many times. The V gene is TRBV12-3 or TRBV12-4, the J gene TRBJ2-5, with 7 bases identical to TRBD2. This CDR3 spans 13 amino acids. V was clipped by 6 bases and J by 7 bases; unmatched bases: 8. The CDR3 reads CASRRGSQGTQYF. The CDR3 DNA follows: TGTGCCAGCAGGCGGGGGTCTCAGGGGACCCAGTACTTC.

The rearrangement links TRBV5-6 to TRBJ2-2; 9 positions match TRBD1. Germline V gene lookup returns CDR1 SGHDT and CDR2 YYEEEE. This CDR3 is 14 amino acids long. V shed 4 bases and J 7 bases; nucleotides not matched to a gene: 5. Here the CDR3 reads CASSNRGRGGELFF. The CDR3 DNA reads as TGTGCCAGCAGCAACAGGGGGCGAGGCGGGGAGCTGTTTTTT.

This clone was detected only a few times. The chain is built from TRBV12-3 or TRBV12-4 and TRBJ2-3, with 11 bases aligning to TRBD2. The CDR3 covers 18 residues. V was clipped by 5 bases and J by 2 bases; unmatched bases: 12. CDR3 coding DNA: TGTGCCAGCAGTAGATACCAGGGGACTAGCGGAATCACAGATACGCAGTATTTT. Its translation: CASSRYQGTSGITDTQYF.

This clone was seen repeatedly, ten times or more. V gene TRBV5-6 combines with J gene TRBJ1-5, with a possible D match to TRBD1 (6 bases). V was clipped by 3 bases and J by 0 bases, with 22 bases between them. The CDR3 has 19 amino acids. Germline V gene sequence: CDR1 SGHDT, CDR2 YYEEEE. The CDR3 sequence is CASSSFEDSTRNSNQPQHF. CDR3 bases: TGTGCCAGCAGCTCGTTCGAGGACAGTACTCGTAATAGCAATCAGCCCCAGCATTTT.

This clone was observed many times. The CDR3 protein is CASGRSTGQGAAAFF. The CDR3 DNA is TGTGCCAGCGGACGTAGTACGGGACAGGGGGCGGCGGCTTTCTTT. V and J are TRBV28 and TRBJ1-1, with 12 nucleotides matching TRBD1. Germline V gives CDR1 MDHEN, CDR2 SYDVKM. V shed 8 bases and J 11 bases; nucleotides not matched to a gene: 15. The CDR3 consists of 15 residues. The full variable domain, its missing parts supplied by reference TRBV28 and TRBJ1-1, is DVKVTQSSRYLVKRTGEKVFLECVQDMDHENMFWYRQDPGLGLRLIYFSYDVKMKEKGDIPEGYSVSREKKERFSLILESASTNQTSMYLCASGRSTGQGAAAFFGQGTRLTVV.

The chain joins TRBV7-3 to TRBJ1-6; D uncertain. Germline CDR1 SGHTA, CDR2 FQGTGA. Trimming pared 2 bases from V and 6 bases from J, leaving 11 bases between. This CDR3 is built from 15 residues. In DNA form, the CDR3 reads TGTGCCAGCAGCTTATCGGTTGAATCTAATTCACCCCTCCACTTT. Its translation is CASSLSVESNSPLHF.

J is TRBJ1-2 and V is TRBV7-2; D perhaps matches TRBD1 (5 bases). Germline CDR1 and CDR2: SGHTA and FQGNSA. The CDR3 extends over 13 amino acids. The ends were cut back, 3 bases at V and 10 bases at J, with 15 bases in the middle. The CDR3 region has the DNA TGTGCCAGCAGCTTGCGCAGGGAGAAGTTCTACACCTTC. Its protein product is CASSLRREKFYTF.

This clone was seen only a few times. V is TRBV2 and J is TRBJ2-7, with D possibly matching TRBD2 (6 bases). V lost 5 bases, J lost 7 bases, and 21 bases lay in between. The CDR3 is 15 amino acids. Germline CDR1 and CDR2: SNHLY and FYNNEI. The CDR3 sequence: CASSKPGLPSGEQYF. Written as DNA, the CDR3 is TGTGCCAGCAGTAAGCCGGGACTGCCATCGGGGGAGCAGTACTTC.

The V and J genes are TRBV9 and TRBJ2-6, with D uncertain. The germline gives CDR1 SGDLS, CDR2 YYNGEE. The ends were cut back, 0 bases at V and 4 bases at J, with 2 bases in the middle. The CDR3 is made up of 13 amino acids. CDR3 in amino acids: CASSVDGANVLTF. CDR3 bases: TGTGCCAGCAGCGTAGACGGGGCCAACGTCCTGACTTTC. Looking up the rest from reference TRBV9 and TRBJ2-6 gives the full variable domain: DSGVTQTPKHLITATGQRVTLRCSPRSGDLSVYWYQQSLDQGLQFLIQYYNGEERAKGNILERFSAQQFPDLHSELNLSSLELGDSALYFCASSVDGANVLTFGAGSRLTVL.

This clone occurred many times. The rearrangement links TRBV7-8 to TRBJ2-7, with a weak D call TRBD2 (8 bases). This CDR3 spans 14 amino acids. Germline V CDR1 and CDR2: SGHVS, FQNEAQ. Trimming left V 4 bases short and J 5 bases short, with 15 bases between. The CDR3 nucleotides read TGTGCCAGCAGCTCGGGGGGGACAGCCGACGAGCAGTACTTC. It translates to CASSSGGTADEQYF.